The next 5 T cell receptor beta chains were all read from a single sample in a study of T cell responses to AZD1222 COVID-19 vaccine. TCRdb's table, derived via immunoSEQ multiplex PCR, lists solely in-frame clones and lacks some. The sample includes about 120,000 clones, approximately 88% of them seen just once. The sequencing here drew on peripheral blood, taken on day 0 of AZD1222 vaccination. These receptors all stem from an adult in good health.

A remark on this clone: A junction end diverges from the germline sequence, so it may reflect a read error. V usage is TRBV19 and J usage is TRBJ2-6; D call uncertain. The CDR3 has 15 amino acids. Germline CDR1 reads LNHDA; CDR2 reads SQIVND (reference sequence). The CDR3 sequence: CASSVDPTGANVLTF. The CDR3 DNA reads as TGTGCCAGTAGTGTAGACCCAACGGGGGCCAACGTCCTGACTTTC. Full variable domain (rest looked up from reference TRBV19 and TRBJ2-6): DGGITQSPKYLFRKEGQNVTLSCEQNLNHDAMYWYRQDPGQGLRLIYYSQIVNDFQKGDIAEGYSVSREKKESFPLTVTSAQKNPTAFYLCASSVDPTGANVLTFGAGSRLTVL.

This chain connects TRBV5-1 to TRBJ1-1, with D maybe TRBD1 (6 bases). V lost 4 bases and J lost 1, with 14 bases in between. The V gene's germline CDR1 is SGHRS and CDR2 YFSETQ. The length of the CDR3 is 15 residues. Here the CDR3 reads CASSAGHEANTEAFF. CDR3 coding DNA: TGCGCCAGCAGCGCGGGACATGAGGCGAACACTGAAGCTTTCTTT.

This sequence joins TRBV27 and TRBJ1-6; D unclear. Germline V lookup: CDR1 MNHEY, CDR2 SMNVEV (reference sequence). This CDR3 is built from 14 residues. V was cut by 2 bases and J by 14 bases, with 16 bases left in between. This CDR3 reads CASSLEYGRSALHF. CDR3 DNA: TGTGCCAGCAGTTTAGAGTACGGCAGATCGGCCCTCCACTTT.

The V gene is TRBV10-3, the J gene TRBJ1-1; the D gene is possibly TRBD1 (6 bases). V lost 8 bases and J 1 base, leaving 20 bases between the germline ends. The length of the CDR3 is 16 residues. Germline CDR1 ENHRY, CDR2 SYGVKD. CDR3 coding DNA: TGTGCCATCGGTACGGAGGGGGGCGGAGCGAACACTGAAGCTTTCTTT. Translated: CAIGTEGGGANTEAFF.

The J gene is TRBJ1-5, the V gene TRBV10-3; no clear D gene. Trimming removed 6 bases from V and 1 base from J, with 13 bases in between. This CDR3 has 15 amino acids. Germline CDR1 and CDR2: ENHRY and SYGVKD. In DNA form, the CDR3 reads TGTGCCATCAGGGCCCACGACGGAAGCAATCAGCCCCAGCATTTT. Its translation: CAIRAHDGSNQPQHF.